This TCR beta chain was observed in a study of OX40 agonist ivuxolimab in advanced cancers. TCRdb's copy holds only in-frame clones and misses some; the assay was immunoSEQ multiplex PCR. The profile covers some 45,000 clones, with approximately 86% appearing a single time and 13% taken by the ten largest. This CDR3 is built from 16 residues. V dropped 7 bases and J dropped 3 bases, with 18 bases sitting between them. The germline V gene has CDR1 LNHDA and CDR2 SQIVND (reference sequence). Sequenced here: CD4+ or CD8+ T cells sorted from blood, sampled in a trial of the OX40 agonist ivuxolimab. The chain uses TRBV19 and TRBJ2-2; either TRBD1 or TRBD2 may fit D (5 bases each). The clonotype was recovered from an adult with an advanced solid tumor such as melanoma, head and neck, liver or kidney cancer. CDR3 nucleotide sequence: TGTGCCAGTATTGGGAGACAATGGGGCGACACCGGGGAGCTGTTTTTT. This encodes CASIGRQWGDTGELFF.